Below, 16 T cell receptor beta chains from the same sample are listed, as sequenced in a study of naive and memory T cell subsets. Two oligonucleotides, mixed equimolar, formed the beta constant-region primer covering TRBC1 and TRBC2. One entry per CDR3 protein, called by TCRdb with MiXCR from the UMI-ligation and nested PCR reads. Of 120,000 to 150,000 distinct CDR3 sequences in the sample, over 15% were seen once. Sequenced: naive CD4+ T cells from blood. These receptors were obtained from a human donor in good health.

The genes are TRBV18 and TRBJ1-4; D gene unclear. The V end was cut by 4 bases, the J end by 4 bases, with 10 bases between. CDR1 and CDR2 from the germline V gene are KGHSH and LQKENI. The CDR3 runs to 14 residues. This CDR3 reads CASSRNPRNEKLFF. CDR3 sequence (DNA): TGTGCCAGCTCACGAAATCCCCGTAATGAAAAACTGTTTTTT.

This clonotype has a handful of counts. An end of the junction does not agree with germline; a read error may underlie this. V is TRBV5-1 and J is TRBJ2-4, with D tentatively TRBD2 (6 bases). The CDR3 loop spans 15 amino acids. CDR1 is SGHRS, CDR2 YFSETQ, per germline. The DNA of the CDR3 is TGCGTCAGCAGCTTGGGCGGGGTAGCCAAAAACATTCAGTACTTC. Its translation: CVSSLGGVAKNIQYF.

Only a few counts were recorded for this clonotype. J is TRBJ2-5 and V is TRBV11-2; D might be TRBD1 (6 bases). This CDR3 spans 15 amino acids. Germline CDR1 SGHAT, CDR2 FQNNGV. Trimming stripped 0 bases from V and 3 bases from J, with 11 bases between. The CDR3 spells CASSLDGGQKETQYF. For the CDR3, the DNA is TGTGCCAGCAGCTTAGATGGGGGACAAAAAGAGACCCAGTACTTC.

The chain joins TRBV9 to TRBJ2-1; D not certain. The CDR3 consists of 17 residues. V was cut by 3 bases and J by 0 bases, with 16 bases left in between. The V gene's germline CDR1 is SGDLS and CDR2 YYNGEE. The CDR3 here is CASSGPVVGFSYNEQFF. The CDR3 DNA reads TGTGCCAGCAGCGGCCCAGTAGTAGGGTTCTCCTACAATGAGCAGTTCTTC.

The genes are TRBV18 and TRBJ2-5; D gene uncertain. Trimming removed 2 bases at V and 5 bases at J, with 6 bases between. Germline CDR1 reads KGHSH; CDR2 reads LQKENI. This CDR3 is built from 12 residues. The CDR3 here is CASSPGAETQYF. The CDR3 DNA sequence: TGTGCCAGCTCACCAGGCGCGGAGACCCAGTACTTC.

The table lists this clonotype with a few counts. The genes are TRBV5-5 and TRBJ2-1; TRBD1 matches 10 bases. The CDR3 extends over 16 amino acids. In germline, CDR1 is SGHKS, CDR2 YYEKEE (reference sequence). Trimming cost V 5 bases and J 4 bases; bases outside gene matches: 9. CDR3 sequence (DNA): TGTGCCAGCAGGACAGGGACAGGGGATTTTTACAATGAGCAGTTCTTC. This sequence encodes CASRTGTGDFYNEQFF.

This chain connects TRBV4-2 to TRBJ2-5; 7 positions agree with TRBD1. Trimming at V came to 4 bases and at J to 5 bases, leaving 4 bases not matched to a gene. CDR3 length equals 13 residues. CDR1 and CDR2 (germline): LGHNA, YNFKEQ. The CDR3 bases are TGTGCCAGCAGCCGAGGGACAGATGAGACCCAGTACTTC. Translating gives CASSRGTDETQYF.

In its sample, this clonotype was seen a few times. The chain uses TRBV30 and TRBJ1-5; D remains unclear. Germline CDR1 reads GTSNPN; CDR2 reads SVGIG (reference sequence). The CDR3 consists of 14 residues. V lost 0 bases to trimming and J lost 3 bases, with 9 bases between them. In nucleotides, the CDR3 is TGTGCCTGGAGTGTACGACGGTCCAATCAGCCCCAGCATTTT. Amino acids: CAWSVRRSNQPQHF.

This clonotype showed up many times. V and J are TRBV18 and TRBJ2-5; D possibly corresponds to TRBD1 (5 bases). Germline-derived CDR1 and CDR2 are KGHSH and LQKENI. The germline V and J ends were trimmed by 2 bases and 4 bases, with 11 bases remaining between them. There are 14 residues in the CDR3. The CDR3 coding sequence is TGTGCCAGCTCACCAGGGCAGGGTGGAGAGACCCAGTACTTC. Amino acid sequence: CASSPGQGGETQYF. Variable domain in full (rest from reference TRBV18 and TRBJ2-5): NAGVMQNPRHLVRRRGQEARLRCSPMKGHSHVYWYRQLPEEGLKFMVYLQKENIIDESGMPKERFSAEFPKEGPSILRIQQVVRGDSAAYFCASSPGQGGETQYFGPGTRLLVL.

This clonotype was detected a few times. The rearrangement links TRBV3-2 to TRBJ1-1; TRBD1 is the table's D call, not checked against the DNA. TRBV3-2 is a pseudogene. CDR3 length: 20 amino acids. CDR3 bases: TGTGCCAGCAGCCAAGATTGGGGGGGCAGGGGGATCTGTAGGAACACTGAAGCTTTCTTT. It codes for CASSQDWGGRGICRNTEAFF.

This clonotype has a handful of counts. This chain links TRBV5-4 with TRBJ1-3; 8 positions agree with TRBD1. The V gene's germline CDR1 is SGHNT and CDR2 YYREEE (reference sequence). This CDR3 comprises 15 residues. With V trimmed by 2 bases and J by 7 bases, 8 bases remained unmatched. For the CDR3, the DNA is TGTGCCAGCAGCTTCCAACAGGGGGTCTCGAACACCATATATTTT. This gives the protein CASSFQQGVSNTIYF. Variable domain in full (rest from reference TRBV5-4 and TRBJ1-3): ETGVTQSPTHLIKTRGQQVTLRCSSQSGHNTVSWYQQALGQGPQFIFQYYREEENGRGNFPPRFSGLQFPNYSSELNVNALELDDSALYLCASSFQQGVSNTIYFGEGSWLTVV.

This clonotype occurred a few times. This chain uses TRBV29-1 with TRBJ1-4; 8 bases align to TRBD1. Germline trimming cut 0 bases from V and 0 bases from J; bases unmatched to any gene: 9. Germline V gene data show CDR1 as SQVTM and CDR2 as ANQGSEA. The CDR3 totals 18 residues. The CDR3 nucleotides read TGCAGCGTTGAAGATGCCACCGGGACAGGTACAACTAATGAAAAACTGTTTTTT. This encodes CSVEDATGTGTTNEKLFF. The complete variable domain, with remaining parts taken from reference TRBV29-1 and TRBJ1-4, reads SAVISQKPSRDICQRGTSLTIQCQVDSQVTMMFWYRQQPGQSLTLIATANQGSEATYESGFVIDKFPISRPNLTFSTLTVSNMSPEDSSIYLCSVEDATGTGTTNEKLFFGSGTQLSVL.

This clonotype was counted ten times or more. The chain is built from TRBV18 and TRBJ2-1; D perhaps matches TRBD2 (6 bases). The V and J ends lost 5 bases and 6 bases respectively, with 17 bases between them. Germline V gives CDR1 KGHSH, CDR2 LQKENI. This CDR3 is 15 amino acids long. CDR3 loop: CASSLEFGSLNEQFF. CDR3 in DNA: TGTGCCAGCTCATTAGAGTTCGGGAGTCTCAATGAGCAGTTCTTC. Supplemented by reference TRBV18 and TRBJ2-1, the full variable domain reads NAGVMQNPRHLVRRRGQEARLRCSPMKGHSHVYWYRQLPEEGLKFMVYLQKENIIDESGMPKERFSAEFPKEGPSILRIQQVVRGDSAAYFCASSLEFGSLNEQFFGPGTRLTVL.

This chain connects TRBV20-1 to TRBJ2-7; TRBD1 matches 8 bases. The V segment lost 5 bases and the J segment 3 bases; nucleotides outside the gene matches: 6. This CDR3 spans 13 amino acids. Germline V gene lookup returns CDR1 DFQATT and CDR2 SNEGSKA (reference sequence). The chain's CDR3 is CSAFRDRSYEQYF. The CDR3 bases are TGCAGTGCTTTCCGGGACAGGAGCTACGAGCAGTACTTC.

The chain employs TRBV18 and TRBJ1-2; TRBD1 agrees at 8 bases. CDR3 length: 17 residues. V shed 2 bases, J shed 4 bases, and the junction held 12 bases outside the gene matches. Germline lookup yields CDR1 KGHSH and CDR2 LQKENI. This CDR3 is CASSPFSLTGDSYGYTF. For the CDR3, the DNA is TGTGCCAGCTCACCATTTTCACTGACAGGGGATTCCTATGGCTACACCTTC.

This clonotype was observed many times. The V gene is TRBV28, the J gene TRBJ2-1; D not resolved. The CDR3 has 13 residues. Germline assignment: CDR1 MDHEN and CDR2 SYDVKM. V was cut by 6 bases and J by 1 base, with 7 bases left in between. In DNA form, the CDR3 reads TGTGCCAGCAGCTTAGATTCCTACAATGAGCAGTTCTTC. It specifies CASSLDSYNEQFF. The variable domain in full, completed from reference TRBV28 and TRBJ2-1, reads DVKVTQSSRYLVKRTGEKVFLECVQDMDHENMFWYRQDPGLGLRLIYFSYDVKMKEKGDIPEGYSVSREKKERFSLILESASTNQTSMYLCASSLDSYNEQFFGPGTRLTVL.